This T cell receptor (beta chain) emerged from a study of graft-versus-host responses after intestinal transplantation. This clone was counted a single time. Sequenced by immunoSEQ multiplex PCR; TCRdb stores in-frame clones only, minus some. The sample yields about 100,000 clones, 90% seen once. The receptor comes from a human patient who received an intestinal transplant, so some T cells may come from the graft donor. The sequencing here drew on PBMCs, taken 450 to 460 days after intestinal transplant.

CDR3 residues: CASSLNRDREIRDYGYTF. CDR3 DNA: TGTGCCAGCAGCTTAAACCGGGACAGGGAGATTAGGGACTATGGCTACACCTTC. The rearrangement links TRBV7-8 to TRBJ1-2, with TRBD1 identical over 9 bases. The CDR3 sequence is 18 residues long. Trimming removed 2 bases from V and 3 bases from J; junction bases left unmatched: 13. CDR1 and CDR2 (germline): SGHVS, FQNEAQ.